This T cell receptor (beta chain) derives from a study of molecular identifiers for immune sequencing clone quantification. At least ten counts were recorded for this clonotype. Its antigen is not known. When naive CD8 T cells were sorted, they were gated as CD8+CD4-CCR7+CD45RA+. TCRdb analysed the PCR reads with MiXCR anew, one entry per CDR3 protein. This sample carries more than 300,000 distinct CDR3 sequences, around a fifth of them seen once, and the ten largest clones take 0.81%. Findings of the study overall: Investigators reportedly could detect spiked Jurkat TCR RNA from one cell among over 750,000 naive cells. Whereas naive cells kept under 1% of molecules in clones above 20 RNA copies, such clones held over 97% in effectors.

The receptor was derived from a human donor in good health. Some libraries in this study had Jurkat cell RNA spiked in. The sequenced sample consisted of naive CD8+ T cells from blood, with Jurkat cell RNA spiked in. Documented subset: FACS-sorted CD8+CD4-CCR7+CD45RA+ naive T cells.

The CDR3 is CASSFGGEVGELFF. The DNA of the CDR3 is TGTGCCAGCAGTTTTGGTGGAGAGGTCGGGGAGCTGTTTTTT. The chain recombines TRBV12-3 or TRBV12-4 with TRBJ2-2; D remains ambiguous. This CDR3 spans 14 amino acids. V was clipped by 3 bases and J by 7 bases, with 12 bases between them.